This T cell receptor beta chain was identified in a study of human T cells and chemical hapten exposure. MiXCR, run by TCRdb on the RACE reads, gives a single entry per CDR3 protein. The sample carries about 82,000 distinct CDR3 sequences, 10% to 15% recorded once. General study findings and limits: The study found that DPC sensitization did not change TCRs above 1 in 1000 frequency.

J gave up 2 bases and V 3 bases, and 3 bases lay outside the gene matches. Germline V gene lookup returns CDR1 GTSNPN and CDR2 SVGIG (reference sequence). The CDR3 has 14 residues. Noted time point: patch test 3, about 24 weeks after DPC sensitization. Treatment given: therapeutic diphenylcyclopropenone sensitization with weekly scalp DPC. This clonotype was observed many times. Its antigen is unidentified. Material: whole blood, obtained in connection with sensitization to the hapten diphenylcyclopropenone (DPC). This clonotype originated in a woman in her fifties or sixties with alopecia areata. Some clones in this sample may be carry-over from other donors' samples. This rearrangement joins TRBV30 to TRBJ1-2, with 10 bases aligning to TRBD1. CDR3: CAWRDRGENYGYTF. In DNA, the CDR3 is TGTGCCTGGAGGGACAGGGGGGAAAACTATGGCTACACCTTC.